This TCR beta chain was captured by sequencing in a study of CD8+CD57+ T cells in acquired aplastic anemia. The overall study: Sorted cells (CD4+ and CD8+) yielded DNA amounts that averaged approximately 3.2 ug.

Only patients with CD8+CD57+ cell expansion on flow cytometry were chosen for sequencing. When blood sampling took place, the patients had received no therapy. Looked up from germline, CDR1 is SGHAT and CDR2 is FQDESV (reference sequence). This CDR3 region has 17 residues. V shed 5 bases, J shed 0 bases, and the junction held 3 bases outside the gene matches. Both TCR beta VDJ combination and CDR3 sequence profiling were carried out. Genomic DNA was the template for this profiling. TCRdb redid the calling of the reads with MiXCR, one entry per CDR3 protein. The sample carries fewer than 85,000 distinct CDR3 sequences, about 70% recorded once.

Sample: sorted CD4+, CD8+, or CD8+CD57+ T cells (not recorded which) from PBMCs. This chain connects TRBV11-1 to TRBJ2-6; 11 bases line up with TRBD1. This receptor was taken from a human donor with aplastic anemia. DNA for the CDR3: TGTGCCAGCAGCGCCGGGACAGGGGGCTCTGGGGCCAACGTCCTGACTTTC. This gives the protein CASSAGTGGSGANVLTF.